The rows below give T cell receptor beta chains drawn from one sample of a study of shared clonotypes between healthy human individuals. Libraries were prepared by immunoSEQ multiplex PCR; TCRdb keeps only in-frame clonotypes and omits some of them. The sample carries approximately 180,000 clones, 80% to 95% recorded once. Input material: naive CD4+ T cells sorted from blood. Receptor source: a woman younger than 45 in good health. Each CDR3 is given with its conserved first and last residue. Each record gives: clone size, V gene, J gene, D gene, CDR3 DNA, CDR3 protein. D genes are given only for firm matches. A clone size is listed for some rows: how often the clone was seen (once, few, many), or a class if it is expanded.

>.|TRBV10-2|TRBJ2-3|TRBD2
TGCGCCAGCAGTCTCGCTCCTAGCGGGAGCACAGATACGCAGTATTTT
CASSLAPSGSTDTQYF
>.|TRBV6-1|TRBJ2-7|TRBD2
TGTGCCAGCATCACCGGGACTAGCATATACGAGCAGTACTTC
CASITGTSIYEQYF
>.|TRBV6-1|TRBJ1-3|.
TGTGCCAGCAGTACTTCTACCGACAGGAGGGCGTTT
CASSTSTDRRAF
>.|TRBV9|TRBJ1-1|.
TGTGCCAGCAGCGGCCCTCTTGTCGCTGAAGCTTTCTTT
CASSGPLVAEAFF
>.|TRBV19|TRBJ2-1|TRBD2
TGTGCCAGTAGTATCGAGACTAGCGGTTACAATGAGCAGTTCTTC
CASSIETSGYNEQFF
>.|TRBV2|TRBJ2-7|.
TGTGCCAGCACTAGCGAAACCTACGAGCAGTACTTC
CASTSETYEQYF
>.|TRBV10-3|TRBJ2-1|.
TGTGCCATCAGTGACGTCCCAGCGACCGACAATGAGCAGTTCTTC
CAISDVPATDNEQFF
>.|TRBV15|TRBJ1-1|.
TGTGCCACCAAACAAGATTTGAACACTGAAGCTTTCTTT
CATKQDLNTEAFF
>.|TRBV2|TRBJ1-4|.
TGTGCCAGCAGTGAACAGGGTGGAGATGAAAAACTGTTTTTT
CASSEQGGDEKLFF
>.|TRBV7-2|TRBJ2-5|TRBD2
TGTGCCAGCGGAGGTCGGGCGGGAGCTCAAGAGACCCAGTACTTC
CASGGRAGAQETQYF
>.|TRBV27|TRBJ2-7|.
TGTGCCAGCAGTTTAATCGGGGGCGGATTGTACGAGCAGTACTTC
CASSLIGGGLYEQYF
>.|TRBV11-2|TRBJ2-7|TRBD1
TGTGCCAGCAGCTTAGCCAGGGGGCTACAGAGCGAGCAGTACTTC
CASSLARGLQSEQYF
>.|TRBV28|TRBJ1-5|TRBD1
TGTGCCAGCAGCTTTCCAGACAGGGTTAGCAATCAGCCCCAGCATTTT
CASSFPDRVSNQPQHF
>.|TRBV9|TRBJ2-1|TRBD2
TGTGCCAGCAGCGCCCCACTAGCGGGAGGTCCCACCTACAATGAGCAGTTCTTC
CASSAPLAGGPTYNEQFF
>.|TRBV28|TRBJ1-2|TRBD1
TGTGCCAGCAGTCTCACTCGACAGGGAAGTGGCTACACCTTC
CASSLTRQGSGYTF
>.|TRBV28|TRBJ2-2|.
TGTGCCAGCAGTCTAGTCACTTGGGAACCTAACACCGGGGAGCTGTTTTTT
CASSLVTWEPNTGELFF
>.|TRBV6-1|TRBJ1-1|.
TGTGCCAGCAGTGTAGGAAGGGTTGGGACTGAAGCTTTCTTT
CASSVGRVGTEAFF
>.|TRBV11-3|TRBJ2-7|.
TGTGCCAGCAGCCTAAGGGGGGAGGCTGGCGGATCTTACGAGCAGTACTTC
CASSLRGEAGGSYEQYF
>.|TRBV4-1|TRBJ2-7|TRBD2
TGCGCCAGCAGCCTCATGGGGGGGACTAGCCAGGGAAGCTACGAGCAGTACTTC
CASSLMGGTSQGSYEQYF
>once|TRBV28|TRBJ2-3|.
TGTGCCAGCAGTTCCTCTAGCTCGGGCGACACAGATACGCAGTATTTT
CASSSSSSGDTDTQYF
>few|TRBV7-3|TRBJ2-7|.
TGTGCCAGCAGGCAGGAGCTCTACGAGCAGTACTTC
CASRQELYEQYF
>.|TRBV19|TRBJ1-1|TRBD1
TGTGCCAGTAGATCGACAGGGGGGTCCATGAACACTGAAGCTTTCTTT
CASRSTGGSMNTEAFF
>.|TRBV28|TRBJ2-7|.
TGTGCCAGCAGCCCCCGGGGCGGGACCTACGAGCAGTACTTC
CASSPRGGTYEQYF
>.|TRBV28|TRBJ1-4|.
TGTGCCAGCAGTCCGCCGCTAGGAACTAATGAAAAACTGTTTTTT
CASSPPLGTNEKLFF
>.|TRBV28|TRBJ2-5|TRBD2
TGTGCCAGCAGACCGACGGGGACTAGCGGGAGGGAGACCCAGTACTTC
CASRPTGTSGRETQYF
>.|TRBV18|TRBJ2-1|.
TGTGCCAGCTCACAGGACTTGTACGAGCAGTTCTTC
CASSQDLYEQFF
>.|TRBV19|TRBJ1-2|.
TGTGCCAGTAACCCCGGGACATTTACTAACTATGGCTACACCTTC
CASNPGTFTNYGYTF
>.|TRBV5-4|TRBJ2-7|.
TGTGCCAGCCACTCGAGGGGGTTGAGGGACGAGCAGTACTTC
CASHSRGLRDEQYF
>.|TRBV19|TRBJ2-5|.
TGTGCCAGTAGTGAACAGATCCAAGAGACCCAGTACTTC
CASSEQIQETQYF
>.|TRBV28|TRBJ1-2|.
TGTGCCAGCAGTTTGCCAGGGAACTATGGCTACACCTTC
CASSLPGNYGYTF
>.|TRBV10-3|TRBJ2-7|.
TGTGCCACCCAGGCGGCTAGCGGACAGGGCGACGAGCAGTACTTC
CATQAASGQGDEQYF
>.|TRBV9|TRBJ2-7|TRBD2
TGTGCCAGACTGCGGGAGAAGTCCTACGAGCAGTACTTC
CARLREKSYEQYF
>once|TRBV28|TRBJ1-3|.
TGTGCCAGCAGTTCCCAGGGAAACACCATATATTTT
CASSSQGNTIYF
>.|TRBV5-4|TRBJ2-7|TRBD1
TGTGCCAGCAGCTTGGTCGACACAGGGGCCATAAACTCCTACGAGCAGTACTTC
CASSLVDTGAINSYEQYF
>.|TRBV6-5|TRBJ2-7|.
TGTGCCAGCAGTTACGGGGGGGCGCAGGGCTCCGAGCAGTACTTC
CASSYGGAQGSEQYF
>.|TRBV6-6|TRBJ2-7|.
TGTGCCACCAGAATTGGAGGGGGATCTAACGAGCAGTACTTC
CATRIGGGSNEQYF
>few|TRBV19|TRBJ1-2|.
TGTGCCAGTCGAATAAATGGCTACACCTTC
CASRINGYTF
>.|TRBV2|TRBJ1-1|.
TGTGCCAGCAAGAGTATGACAGGAGGAGTCACTGAAGCTTTCTTT
CASKSMTGGVTEAFF
>.|TRBV5-4|TRBJ2-7|TRBD2
TGTGCCAGCAGCCTCGGACTAGCGGAAGTCTCCTACGAGCAGTACTTC
CASSLGLAEVSYEQYF
>once|TRBV27|TRBJ1-2|.
TGTGCCAGCAGTTTTACAGGATCTCTCGGCTACACCTTC
CASSFTGSLGYTF
>.|TRBV30|TRBJ2-7|.
TGTGCCTGGGCCCGCTTAAGGAGCTCCTACGAGCAGTACTTC
CAWARLRSSYEQYF
>once|TRBV6-1|TRBJ2-7|.
TGTGCCAGCAGTGAAGGGGCTCGAGACTACGAGCAGTACTTC
CASSEGARDYEQYF
>.|TRBV2|TRBJ2-5|.
TGTGCCAGCAGTGAAGCGTTGGGAAAGACCCAGTACTTC
CASSEALGKTQYF
>.|TRBV2|TRBJ1-5|TRBD1
TGTGCCAGCAGCGGACACGGGACAGGCCTCAATCAGCCCCAGCATTTT
CASSGHGTGLNQPQHF
>.|TRBV25-1|TRBJ1-1|.
TGTGCCAGCAGTGAGCCCGGGGGGGCCACTGAAGCTTTCTTT
CASSEPGGATEAFF
>.|TRBV27|TRBJ1-4|.
TGTGCCAGCAGTTTTAACAGTGGTTATGAAAAACTGTTTTTT
CASSFNSGYEKLFF
>.|TRBV4-1|TRBJ1-5|TRBD1
TGCGCCAGCAGCCAAGAACTCACAGGGGTACAGCCCCAGCATTTT
CASSQELTGVQPQHF
>.|TRBV19|TRBJ1-5|.
TGTGCCAGTAGAAAAAATAGACACGGACCTAGCAATCAGCCCCAGCATTTT
CASRKNRHGPSNQPQHF
>.|TRBV30|TRBJ1-1|.
TGTGCCTGGGACAGGTTCCCGAACACTGAAGCTTTCTTT
CAWDRFPNTEAFF
>.|TRBV5-4|TRBJ1-1|.
TGTGCCAGCAGCCCCTGGGGGCGGGGTGTTGCGGCTGAAGCTTTCTTT
CASSPWGRGVAAEAFF